This entry concerns a single T cell receptor (beta chain). TCRdb re-called the RT-PCR reads with MiXCR, one entry per CDR3 protein. The sample includes about 700,000 distinct CDR3 sequences, approximately 15% of them seen just once. Germline trimming cut 3 bases from V and 1 base from J; bases unmatched to any gene: 7. The CDR3 covers 16 residues. The germline V gene has CDR1 SGHRS and CDR2 YFSETQ. Sequencing input: memory CD4+ T cells from blood. J is TRBJ1-1 and V is TRBV5-1; TRBD1 agrees at 9 bases. This TCR was recovered from a female donor in good health, serving as a healthy control. CDR3 region: CASSWDREAGNTEAFF. The CDR3 DNA reads as TGCGCCAGCAGCTGGGACAGGGAGGCAGGGAACACTGAAGCTTTCTTT.